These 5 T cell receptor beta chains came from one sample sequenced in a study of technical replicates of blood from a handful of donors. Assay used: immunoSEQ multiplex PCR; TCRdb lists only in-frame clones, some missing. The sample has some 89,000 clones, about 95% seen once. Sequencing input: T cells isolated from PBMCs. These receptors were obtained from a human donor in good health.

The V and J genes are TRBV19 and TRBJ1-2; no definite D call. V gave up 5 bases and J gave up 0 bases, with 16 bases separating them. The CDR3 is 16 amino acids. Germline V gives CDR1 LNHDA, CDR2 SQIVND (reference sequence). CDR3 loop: CASSVREGRANYGYTF. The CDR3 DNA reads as TGTGCCAGTAGTGTGAGGGAAGGACGGGCTAACTATGGCTACACCTTC. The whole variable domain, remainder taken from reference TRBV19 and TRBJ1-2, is DGGITQSPKYLFRKEGQNVTLSCEQNLNHDAMYWYRQDPGQGLRLIYYSQIVNDFQKGDIAEGYSVSREKKESFPLTVTSAQKNPTAFYLCASSVREGRANYGYTFGSGTRLTVV.

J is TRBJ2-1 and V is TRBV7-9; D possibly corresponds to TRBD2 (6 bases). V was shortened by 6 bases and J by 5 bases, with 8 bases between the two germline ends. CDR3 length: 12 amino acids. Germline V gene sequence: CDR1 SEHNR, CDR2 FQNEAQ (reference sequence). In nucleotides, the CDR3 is TGTGCCAGCAGTTCGGGGGACAATGAGCAGTTCTTC. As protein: CASSSGDNEQFF.

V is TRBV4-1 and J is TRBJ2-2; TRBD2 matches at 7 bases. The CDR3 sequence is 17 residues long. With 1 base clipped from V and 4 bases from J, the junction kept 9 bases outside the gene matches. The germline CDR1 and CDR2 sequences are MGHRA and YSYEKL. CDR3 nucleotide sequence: TGCGCCAGCAGCCAAGTTCTGCTAGCGGCATCCACCGGGGAGCTGTTTTTT. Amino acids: CASSQVLLAASTGELFF.

Here the CDR3 reads CASSVLAGGPLHEQFF. The DNA for the CDR3 is TGTGCCAGCAGTGTACTAGCGGGAGGGCCCTTACATGAGCAGTTCTTC. J is TRBJ2-1 and V is TRBV6-1, with 13 bases identical to TRBD2. The J segment lost 8 bases and the V segment lost 4 bases, leaving 8 bases of the junction unmatched. This CDR3 is 16 amino acids long. Germline V gene sequence: CDR1 MNHNS, CDR2 SASEGT.

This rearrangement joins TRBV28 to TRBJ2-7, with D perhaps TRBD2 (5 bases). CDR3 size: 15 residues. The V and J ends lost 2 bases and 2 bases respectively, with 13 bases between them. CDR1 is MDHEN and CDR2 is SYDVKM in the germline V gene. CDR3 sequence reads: CASSLGENGAYEQYF. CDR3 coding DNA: TGTGCCAGCAGTTTAGGGGAGAATGGGGCCTACGAGCAGTACTTC.